The next 11 T cell receptor beta chains were all read from a single sample in a study of identical twins. One entry per CDR3 protein, called by TCRdb with MiXCR from the 5' RACE reads. This table holds roughly 200,000 distinct CDR3 sequences, under 10% found once. A further study also used this sample, focusing on yellow fever vaccine responses in identical twins.

Specimen: memory (CD45RO+) T cells sorted from blood. The receptor set was obtained from a woman younger than 30 in good health.

The rearrangement uses TRBV6-2 or TRBV6-3 and TRBJ1-2; D not certain. V gave up 2 bases and J gave up 7 bases, with 20 bases separating them. Germline CDR1 MNHEY, CDR2 SVGEGT. This CDR3 is built from 16 residues. CDR3 protein: CASSYVARTKLGGYTF. The DNA of the CDR3 is TGTGCCAGCAGTTACGTGGCGAGGACGAAGCTTGGTGGCTACACCTTC.

This clonotype was found many times. The chain joins TRBV20-1 to TRBJ2-5, with TRBD2 as a possible D gene (7 bases). Germline V gene sequence: CDR1 DFQATT, CDR2 SNEGSKA (reference sequence). V lost 5 bases and J lost 1, with 20 bases in between. The CDR3 consists of 16 residues. Here the CDR3 DNA reads TGCAGTGCTGGTGCTCAGGGGAGGGTGGCCCAAGAGACCCAGTACTTC. Protein sequence: CSAGAQGRVAQETQYF.

This clonotype was found a few times. This chain joins TRBV12-5 and TRBJ2-3; D is undetermined. Trimming pared 5 bases from V and 4 bases from J, leaving 4 bases between. This CDR3 spans 11 amino acids. Germline CDR1 reads LGHNT; CDR2 reads FRNRAP. For the CDR3, the DNA is TGTGCTAGTGGTATAGCAGATACGCAGTATTTT. It codes for CASGIADTQYF.

In its sample, this clonotype was seen many times. V usage is TRBV6-5 and J usage is TRBJ1-4; tentatively, D is TRBD1 (6 bases). The V gene's germline CDR1 is MNHEY and CDR2 SVGAGI. The CDR3 contains 14 residues. Trimming left V 2 bases short and J 5 bases short, with 9 bases between. The CDR3 DNA is TGTGCCAGCAGTTACGGACAGTTAAATGAAAAACTGTTTTTT. It codes for CASSYGQLNEKLFF.

The chain is built from TRBV6-5 and TRBJ2-5; the match to TRBD1 covers 10 bases. The V gene's germline CDR1 is MNHEY and CDR2 SVGAGI. J was trimmed by 5 bases and V by 0 bases; bases with no gene match: 3. CDR3 length: 15 amino acids. The CDR3 sequence: CASSYSDRGRETQYF. CDR3 nucleotides: TGTGCCAGCAGTTACTCAGACAGGGGGCGGGAGACCCAGTACTTC.

Ten or more counts support this clonotype. The chain has TRBV3-1 and TRBJ2-5; D not certain. Trimming stripped 3 bases from V and 2 bases from J, with 7 bases between. This CDR3 has 13 residues. Germline V gene data show CDR1 as LGHDT and CDR2 as YNNKEL (reference sequence). CDR3 sequence (DNA): TGTGCCAGCAGCCACTCTAGTCAAGAGACCCAGTACTTC. Amino acids: CASSHSSQETQYF.

The rearrangement links TRBV5-1 to TRBJ2-5; D call uncertain. V lost 2 bases and J lost 1, with 6 bases in between. Germline CDR1 is SGHRS and CDR2 is YFSETQ. This CDR3 has 13 amino acids. The CDR3 spells CASSFSSQETQYF. CDR3 in DNA: TGCGCCAGCAGCTTTTCTAGCCAAGAGACCCAGTACTTC.

There are a few counts of this clonotype. The chain uses TRBV29-1 and TRBJ1-2, with 7 bases fitting TRBD1. The CDR3 runs 12 residues. J gave up 7 bases and V 6 bases, and 8 bases lay outside the gene matches. Germline V gene sequence: CDR1 SQVTM, CDR2 ANQGSEA. CDR3 sequence reads: CSVLTGAAGYTF. CDR3 DNA sequence: TGCAGCGTACTCACAGGGGCTGCTGGCTACACCTTC.

The V gene is TRBV4-2, the J gene TRBJ2-3, with 7 nucleotides matching TRBD2. Germline V gives CDR1 LGHNA, CDR2 YNFKEQ. This CDR3 is built from 16 residues. Germline trimming cut 3 bases from V and 2 bases from J; bases unmatched to any gene: 8. As DNA, the CDR3 is TGTGCCAGCAGCCACCGGAGCGGGGAACCCACAGATACGCAGTATTTT. It is translated as CASSHRSGEPTDTQYF.

This clonotype rates as medium-sized (0.01 to 0.1%). The chain joins TRBV12-3 or TRBV12-4 to TRBJ2-2; 9 bases line up with TRBD1. The CDR3 has 14 residues. The V gene end was trimmed by 5 bases and the J gene end by 7 bases; junction bases not matched to a gene: 5. In DNA form, the CDR3 reads TGTGCCAGCAGTCACGGACAGGGGTTCGGGGAGCTGTTTTTT. Its protein is CASSHGQGFGELFF.

This clonotype was recorded a few times. The J gene is TRBJ2-5, the V gene TRBV2; 7 nucleotides agree with TRBD1. The CDR3 spans 13 residues. V was pared by 5 bases and J by 4 bases, with 4 bases of the junction left unmatched. Looked up from germline, CDR1 is SNHLY and CDR2 is FYNNEI. The CDR3 protein is CASSPNRGETQYF. In nucleotides, the CDR3 is TGTGCCAGCAGTCCCAACAGGGGAGAGACCCAGTACTTC. The whole variable domain, filled in from reference TRBV2 and TRBJ2-5, reads EPEVTQTPSHQVTQMGQEVILRCVPISNHLYFYWYRQILGQKVEFLVSFYNNEISEKSEIFDDQFSVERPDGSNFTLKIRSTKLEDSAMYFCASSPNRGETQYFGPGTRLLVL.